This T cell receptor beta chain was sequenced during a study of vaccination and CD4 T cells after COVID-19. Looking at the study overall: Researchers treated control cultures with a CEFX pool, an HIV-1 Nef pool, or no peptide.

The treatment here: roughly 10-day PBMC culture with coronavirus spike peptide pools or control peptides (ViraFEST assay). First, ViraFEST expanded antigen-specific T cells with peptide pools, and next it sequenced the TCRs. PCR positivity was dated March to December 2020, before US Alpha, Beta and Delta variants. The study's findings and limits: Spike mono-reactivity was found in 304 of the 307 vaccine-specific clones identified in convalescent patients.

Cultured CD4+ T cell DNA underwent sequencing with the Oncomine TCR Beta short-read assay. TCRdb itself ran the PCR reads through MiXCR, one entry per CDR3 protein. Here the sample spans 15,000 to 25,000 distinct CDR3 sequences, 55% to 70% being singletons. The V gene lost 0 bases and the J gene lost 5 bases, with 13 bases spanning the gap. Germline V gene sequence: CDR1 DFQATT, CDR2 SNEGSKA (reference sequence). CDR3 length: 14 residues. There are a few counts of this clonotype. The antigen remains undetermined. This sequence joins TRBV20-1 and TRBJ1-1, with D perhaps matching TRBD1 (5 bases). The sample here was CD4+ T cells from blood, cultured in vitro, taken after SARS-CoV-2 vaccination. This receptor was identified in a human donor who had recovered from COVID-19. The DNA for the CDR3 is TGCAGTGCTAGAGATCCCCAGGGAGGGACTGAAGCTTTCTTT. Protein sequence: CSARDPQGGTEAFF.